These T cell receptor beta chains were read from a single sample in a study of cytomegalovirus exposure and HLA in healthy donors. Assay used: immunoSEQ multiplex PCR; TCRdb lists only in-frame clones, some missing. The data hold over 150,000 clones, with more than 65% observed a single time. Sequenced material: PBMCs. The receptors were gathered from a girl between 10 and 17 years old in good health and CMV-seropositive. Both conserved end residues are part of each CDR3. D genes are given only for firm matches. Only some rows state a clone size, as once, few, many or a class for expanded clones.

-,-,TRBJ2-5,TRBV27,CASRGAGETQYF,TGTGCCAGCAGAGGGGCAGGAGAGACCCAGTACTTC
-,-,TRBJ1-5,TRBV7-2,CASSAYSNQPQHF,TGTGCCAGCAGCGCGTATAGCAATCAGCCCCAGCATTTT
TRBD2,-,TRBJ2-1,TRBV5-4,CASSSGELAGDNEQFF,TGTGCCAGCAGCTCGGGCGAACTAGCGGGTGATAATGAGCAGTTCTTC
TRBD1,-,TRBJ1-4,TRBV6-5,CASSPTGLEEKLFF,TGTGCCAGCAGTCCGACAGGGCTAGAAGAAAAACTGTTTTTT
TRBD1,-,TRBJ1-3,TRBV19,CASSRTGGSSGNTIYF,TGTGCCAGTAGCCGGACAGGGGGATCTTCAGGGAACACCATATATTTT
TRBD2,few,TRBJ2-7,TRBV5-1,CASSLGGAGGYEQYF,TGCGCCAGCAGCCTTGGCGGGGCGGGGGGATACGAGCAGTACTTC
-,-,TRBJ2-1,TRBV19,CASTLTRLVSANEQFF,TGTGCCAGTACCCTCACCCGACTAGTTTCCGCCAATGAGCAGTTCTTC
-,-,TRBJ2-3,TRBV5-1,CASSAATSTDTQYF,TGCGCCAGCTCTGCGGCCACTAGCACAGATACGCAGTATTTT
-,-,TRBJ2-3,TRBV7-2,CASSLVLGTDTQYF,TGTGCCAGCAGCTTAGTTCTAGGAACTGATACGCAGTATTTT
-,-,TRBJ1-1,TRBV5-6,CASSFRGGPEAFF,TGTGCCAGCAGCTTTCGGGGAGGGCCTGAAGCTTTCTTT
TRBD2,-,TRBJ2-7,TRBV15,CATSRGAGLAGGHEQYF,TGTGCCACCAGCAGAGGAGCTGGACTAGCGGGGGGCCACGAGCAGTACTTC